The rows below give T cell receptor beta chains drawn from one sample of a study of cytomegalovirus exposure and HLA in healthy donors. Assay: immunoSEQ multiplex PCR; the TCRdb copy retains only in-frame clones and omits some. Seen here are some 240,000 clones, about 86% observed once, and the top ten hold around 1.2%. Input material: PBMCs. Receptor source: a woman aged 25 to 39 in good health and CMV-seropositive. Each CDR3 is given with its conserved first and last residue. Fields, in order: D gene, V gene, CDR3 length, J gene, CDR3 DNA, CDR3 protein. D genes are given only for firm matches.

TRBD2,TRBV19,13,TRBJ2-7,TGTGCCAGTAGTACGGGACTAGCTAGCGAGCAGTACTTC,CASSTGLASEQYF
TRBD2,TRBV5-1,16,TRBJ2-5,TGCGCCAGCAGTAAATCTAGCGGGAGTCAGGATCAGACCCAGTACTTC,CASSKSSGSQDQTQYF
TRBD2,TRBV9,13,TRBJ2-5,TGTGCCAGCCGGAGTAGCGGGACGGAGACCCAGTACTTC,CASRSSGTETQYF
NA,TRBV4-2,17,TRBJ2-1,TGTGCCAGCAGCCAGGCCCGGGGTAGGGATCTATACAATGAGCAGTTCTTC,CASSQARGRDLYNEQFF
TRBD1,TRBV30,15,TRBJ2-2,TGTGCCTGGAGTGCGACAGGGGGCATCACCGGGGAGCTGTTTTTT,CAWSATGGITGELFF
NA,TRBV10-1,13,TRBJ2-1,TGCGCCAGCTCCTCCAGGTCCCCTAATGAGCAGTTCTTC,CASSSRSPNEQFF
NA,TRBV28,16,TRBJ2-6,TGTGCCAGCAGTACCGGACACCTCTCTGGGGCCAACGTCCTGACTTTC,CASSTGHLSGANVLTF
NA,TRBV2,14,TRBJ1-2,TGTGCCAGTCTCGAGGGGGACACCCTCAAAGGCTACACCTTC,CASLEGDTLKGYTF
TRBD1,TRBV6-5,16,TRBJ2-7,TGTGCCAGCAGTTACGACCCGCGACAGGGGTCCTACGAGCAGTACTTC,CASSYDPRQGSYEQYF
TRBD2,TRBV14,15,TRBJ2-7,TGTGCCAGCAGACTAGCGGGAGGGACAACGTACGAGCAGTACTTC,CASRLAGGTTYEQYF